Listed below are T cell receptor beta chains from one sample, sequenced in a study of blood T cell repertoires in COVID-19. This table comes from immunoSEQ multiplex PCR, and its TCRdb copy is limited to in-frame clones, with some not included. The sample lists over 100,000 clones, about four fifths occurring once. Input material: peripheral blood. These receptors all come from a woman aged 55-70 years with active or convalescent COVID-19. Both conserved end residues are part of each CDR3. Each record gives: D gene, J gene, clone size, V gene, CDR3 DNA, CDR3 protein. A D gene is named only where the DNA matches it firmly. Size tells how often a clone was seen (once, few, many) or the class of an expanded clone, and some rows leave it out.

.,TRBJ1-1,.,TRBV15,TGTGCCACCAGCAGATCGATTGAGTCCCGCGAAGCTTTCTTT,CATSRSIESREAFF
.,TRBJ2-3,.,TRBV27,TGTGCCAGCAGTTTGAGTGATAGCACAGATACGCAGTATTTT,CASSLSDSTDTQYF
.,TRBJ2-7,.,TRBV24-1,TGTGCCACCAGCCAATGGGCAGGAGGCGAGCAGTACTTC,CATSQWAGGEQYF
.,TRBJ1-1,.,TRBV6-5,TGTGCCAGCAACAGGGTAATGATGAACACTGAAGCTTTCTTT,CASNRVMMNTEAFF
TRBD2,TRBJ2-1,.,TRBV9,TGTGCCAGCAGCCCGTCAGGCGGGAGGGTCCACAATGAGCAGTTCTTC,CASSPSGGRVHNEQFF
.,TRBJ1-2,.,TRBV3-1/TRBV3-2,TGTGCCAGCAGTCCGTCGAGTTGGGGAGGGTATGGCTACACCTTC,CASSPSSWGGYGYTF
.,TRBJ2-4,.,TRBV7-2,TGTGCCAGCAGCTTAGACGGGGCCAAAAACATTCAGTACTTC,CASSLDGAKNIQYF
TRBD2,TRBJ2-5,.,TRBV10-3,TGTTCCATCAGCCCCTTGGGCGGGAGCGGAGAGACCCAGTACTTC,CSISPLGGSGETQYF
.,TRBJ1-6,.,TRBV23-1,TGCGCCAGCAGTCAAGGCAGCTATAATTCACCCCTCCACTTT,CASSQGSYNSPLHF
.,TRBJ1-1,.,TRBV27,TGTGCCAGCAGTTTATCGAATGGCAGGAACACTGAAGCTTTCTTT,CASSLSNGRNTEAFF
.,TRBJ2-1,.,TRBV11-2,TGTGCCAGCAGCATACGGGGGGCTCGGGACAATGAGCAGTTCTTC,CASSIRGARDNEQFF
.,TRBJ2-2,.,TRBV24-1,TGTGCCACCAGTGATTTTGGTCGGCGGGATGGGACCGGGGAGCTGTTTTTT,CATSDFGRRDGTGELFF
TRBD1,TRBJ2-1,.,TRBV5-1,TGCGCCAGCAGCTTGGGTGGGACAGAATACAATGAGCAGTTCTTC,CASSLGGTEYNEQFF
.,TRBJ1-1,.,TRBV24-1,TGTGCCACCAGTGATAATAGGGGAACTGAAGCTTTCTTT,CATSDNRGTEAFF
TRBD1,TRBJ1-5,few,TRBV24-1,TGTGCCACCAGCCAGACAGGGCAAGCTCAGCCCCAGCATTTT,CATSQTGQAQPQHF
.,TRBJ1-6,.,TRBV9,TGTGCCAGCAGCCTCTTAGGTGCGGATAATTCACCCCTCCACTTT,CASSLLGADNSPLHF
TRBD2,TRBJ2-3,few,TRBV27,TGTGCCAGCAGTCCCCCCCGGGGGGGCGTAGATACGCAGTATTTT,CASSPPRGGVDTQYF
.,TRBJ1-5,.,TRBV19,TGTGCCAGTAGGGATTTAGGAGGGACCAGCAATCAGCCCCAGCATTTT,CASRDLGGTSNQPQHF
.,TRBJ2-3,.,TRBV19,TGTGCCAGTAGTATAGTTAGTTGGGGGGTAGCAGATACGCAGTATTTT,CASSIVSWGVADTQYF
.,TRBJ2-3,.,TRBV21-1,TGTGCCAGCAGCAATTCTGGGCCAGATACGCAGTATTTT,CASSNSGPDTQYF
.,TRBJ1-2,.,TRBV28,TGTGCCAGCAGAACCGGCTATGGCTACACCTTC,CASRTGYGYTF
.,TRBJ1-3,few,TRBV7-9,TGTGCCAGCAGCTTGGCGGGGGCCTCTGGAAACACCATATATTTT,CASSLAGASGNTIYF
TRBD2,TRBJ2-1,.,TRBV7-2,TGTGCCAGCAGCTCCTCGCGACTAGCGGAGCAGTTCTTC,CASSSSRLAEQFF
TRBD2,TRBJ2-2,.,TRBV28,TGTGCCACCACCGGGACTAGCGGGAGAGTACTCTCCGGGGAGCTGTTTTTT,CATTGTSGRVLSGELFF
TRBD2,TRBJ2-3,.,TRBV5-4,TGTGCCAGCAGCTCATTAGCGGGGGCCTCTAGCACAGATACGCAGTATTTT,CASSSLAGASSTDTQYF
TRBD2,TRBJ2-6,.,TRBV4-1,TGCGCCAGCAGCCAAGCGGGGGGCTCTGGGGCCAACGTCCTGACTTTC,CASSQAGGSGANVLTF